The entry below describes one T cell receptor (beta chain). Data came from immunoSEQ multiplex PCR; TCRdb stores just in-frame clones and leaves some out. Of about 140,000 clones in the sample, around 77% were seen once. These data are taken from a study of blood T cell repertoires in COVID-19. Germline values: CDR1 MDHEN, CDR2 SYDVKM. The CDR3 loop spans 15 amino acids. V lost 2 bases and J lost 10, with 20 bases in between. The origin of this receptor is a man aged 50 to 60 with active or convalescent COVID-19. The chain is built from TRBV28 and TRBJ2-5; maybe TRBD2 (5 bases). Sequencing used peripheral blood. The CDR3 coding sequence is TGTGCCAGCAGTTTAACCGGAGGATGGCCCCTGGACCAGTACTTC. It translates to CASSLTGGWPLDQYF.